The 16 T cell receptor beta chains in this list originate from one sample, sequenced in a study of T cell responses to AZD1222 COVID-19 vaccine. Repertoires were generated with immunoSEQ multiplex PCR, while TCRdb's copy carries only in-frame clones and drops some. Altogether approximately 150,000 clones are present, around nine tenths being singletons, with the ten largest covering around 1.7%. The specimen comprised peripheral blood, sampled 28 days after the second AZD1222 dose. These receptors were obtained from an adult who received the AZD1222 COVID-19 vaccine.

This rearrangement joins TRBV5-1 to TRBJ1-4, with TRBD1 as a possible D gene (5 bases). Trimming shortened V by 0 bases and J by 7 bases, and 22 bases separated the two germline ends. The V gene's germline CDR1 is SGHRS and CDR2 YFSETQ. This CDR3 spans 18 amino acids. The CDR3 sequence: CASSLGEYRDPASEKLFF. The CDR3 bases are TGCGCCAGCAGCTTGGGGGAATACCGGGACCCAGCCTCTGAAAAACTGTTTTTT.

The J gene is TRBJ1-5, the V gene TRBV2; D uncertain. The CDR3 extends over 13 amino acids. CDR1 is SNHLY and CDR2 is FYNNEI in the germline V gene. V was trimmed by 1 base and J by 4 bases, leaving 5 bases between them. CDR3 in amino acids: CASSEEENQPQHF. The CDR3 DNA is TGTGCCAGCAGTGAAGAAGAAAATCAGCCCCAGCATTTT.

The CDR3 here is CAWTRQGLGWNTEAFF. For the CDR3, the DNA is TGTGCCTGGACTAGACAGGGCCTCGGGTGGAACACTGAAGCTTTCTTT. The rearrangement links TRBV30 to TRBJ1-1; 7 nucleotides match TRBD1. CDR1 and CDR2 from the germline V gene are GTSNPN and SVGIG (reference sequence). CDR3 length: 16 residues. The V gene end was trimmed by 4 bases and the J gene end by 1 base; junction bases not matched to a gene: 12.

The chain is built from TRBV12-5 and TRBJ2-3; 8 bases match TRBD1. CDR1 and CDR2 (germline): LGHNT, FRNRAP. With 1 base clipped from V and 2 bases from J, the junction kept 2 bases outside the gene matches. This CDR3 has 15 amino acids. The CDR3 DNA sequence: TGTGCTAGTGGTTTGGAGACAGGGGTCACAGATACGCAGTATTTT. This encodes CASGLETGVTDTQYF.

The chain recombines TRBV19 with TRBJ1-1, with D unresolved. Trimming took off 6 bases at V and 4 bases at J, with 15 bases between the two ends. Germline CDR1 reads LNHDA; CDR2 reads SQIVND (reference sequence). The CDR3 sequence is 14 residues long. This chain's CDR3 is CASRGSPGATEAFF. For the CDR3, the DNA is TGTGCCAGTAGAGGCAGCCCAGGAGCCACTGAAGCTTTCTTT.

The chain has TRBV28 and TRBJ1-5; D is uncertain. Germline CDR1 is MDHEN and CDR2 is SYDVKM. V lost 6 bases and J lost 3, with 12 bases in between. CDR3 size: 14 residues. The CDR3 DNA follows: TGTGCCAGCAGGAGAAATTCTTTCAATCAGCCCCAGCATTTT. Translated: CASRRNSFNQPQHF.

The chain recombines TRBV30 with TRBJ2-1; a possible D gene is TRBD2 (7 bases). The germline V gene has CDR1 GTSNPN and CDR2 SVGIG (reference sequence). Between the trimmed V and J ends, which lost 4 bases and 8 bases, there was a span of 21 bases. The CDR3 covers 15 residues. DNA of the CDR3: TGTGCCTGGAACCTCCTAGCGGAGGGGGTTGATGAGCAGTTCTTC. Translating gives CAWNLLAEGVDEQFF.

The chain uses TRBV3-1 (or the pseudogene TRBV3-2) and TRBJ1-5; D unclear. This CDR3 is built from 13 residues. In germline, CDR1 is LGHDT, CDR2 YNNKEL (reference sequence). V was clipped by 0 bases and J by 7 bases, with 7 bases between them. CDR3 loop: CASSQDGSQPQHF. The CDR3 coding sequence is TGTGCCAGCAGCCAAGACGGAAGCCAGCCCCAGCATTTT.

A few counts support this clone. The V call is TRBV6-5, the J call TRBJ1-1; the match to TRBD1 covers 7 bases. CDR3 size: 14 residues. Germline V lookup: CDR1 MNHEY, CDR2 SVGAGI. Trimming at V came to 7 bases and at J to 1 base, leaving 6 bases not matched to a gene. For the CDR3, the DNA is TGTGCCAGCACCCGAAGACAGGGGAACACTGAAGCTTTCTTT. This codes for CASTRRQGNTEAFF.

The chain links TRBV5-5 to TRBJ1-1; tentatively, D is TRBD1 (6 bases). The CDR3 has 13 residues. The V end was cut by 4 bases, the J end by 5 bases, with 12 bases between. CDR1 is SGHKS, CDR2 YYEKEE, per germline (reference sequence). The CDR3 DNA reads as TGTGCCAGCAGCCAGATTACAGGGACTGAAGCTTTCTTT. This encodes CASSQITGTEAFF.

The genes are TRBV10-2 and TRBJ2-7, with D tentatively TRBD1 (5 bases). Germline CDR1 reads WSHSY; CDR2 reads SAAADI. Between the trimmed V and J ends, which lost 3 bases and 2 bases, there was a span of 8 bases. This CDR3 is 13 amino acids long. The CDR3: CASSDGHPYEQYF. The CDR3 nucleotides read TGCGCCAGCAGTGATGGACATCCCTACGAGCAGTACTTC.

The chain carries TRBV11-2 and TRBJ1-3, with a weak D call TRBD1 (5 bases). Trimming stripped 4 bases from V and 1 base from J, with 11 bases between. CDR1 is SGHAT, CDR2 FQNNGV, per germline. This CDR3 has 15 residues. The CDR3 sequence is CASSSFGGSGNTIYF. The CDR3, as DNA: TGTGCCAGCAGCTCCTTCGGGGGGTCTGGAAACACCATATATTTT.

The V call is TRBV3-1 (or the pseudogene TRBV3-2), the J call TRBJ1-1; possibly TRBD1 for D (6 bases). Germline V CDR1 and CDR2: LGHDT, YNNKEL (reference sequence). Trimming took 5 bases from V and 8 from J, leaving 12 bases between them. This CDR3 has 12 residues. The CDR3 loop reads CASSGGGREAFF. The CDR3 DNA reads TGTGCCAGCAGCGGGGGGGGCCGAGAAGCTTTCTTT.

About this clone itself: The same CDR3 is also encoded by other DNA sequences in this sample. The CDR3 spells CASSLSLTSGGEQYF. The CDR3 DNA sequence: TGCGCCAGCAGCTTGTCCCTGACTAGCGGGGGAGAGCAGTACTTC. This sequence joins TRBV5-1 and TRBJ2-7, with 12 bases lining up with TRBD2. V lost 1 base and J lost 7; bases outside the gene matches: 6. Per germline, CDR1 SGHRS and CDR2 YFSETQ. The CDR3 is made up of 15 amino acids.

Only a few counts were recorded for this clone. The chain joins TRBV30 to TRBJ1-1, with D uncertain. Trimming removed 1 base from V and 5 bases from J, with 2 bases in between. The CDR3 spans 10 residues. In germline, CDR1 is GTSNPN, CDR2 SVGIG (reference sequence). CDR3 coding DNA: TGTGCCTGGAGTGATACTGAAGCTTTCTTT. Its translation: CAWSDTEAFF.

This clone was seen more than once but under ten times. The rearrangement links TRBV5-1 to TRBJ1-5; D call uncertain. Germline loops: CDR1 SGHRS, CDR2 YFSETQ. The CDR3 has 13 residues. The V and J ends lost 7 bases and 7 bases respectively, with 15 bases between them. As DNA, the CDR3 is TGCGCCAGCGGCACAAACCCCGGGCAGCCCCAGCATTTT. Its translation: CASGTNPGQPQHF. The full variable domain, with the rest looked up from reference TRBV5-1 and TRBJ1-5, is KAGVTQTPRYLIKTRGQQVTLSCSPISGHRSVSWYQQTPGQGLQFLFEYFSETQRNKGNFPGRFSGRQFSNSRSEMNVSTLELGDSALYLCASGTNPGQPQHFGDGTRLSIL.